This TCR beta chain was observed in a study of control samples from healthy donors and cancer patients. TCRdb keeps only in-frame clones here, not all; method: immunoSEQ multiplex PCR. Of about 75,000 clones in the sample, around four fifths were seen once. CDR1 and CDR2 from the germline V gene are SGHRS and YFSETQ. The J segment lost 0 bases and the V segment lost 4 bases, leaving 9 bases of the junction unmatched. The CDR3 extends over 16 amino acids. This clone showed up just a few times. Sequenced material: blood. The J gene is TRBJ1-1, the V gene TRBV5-1, with 7 bases matching TRBD1. This receptor was taken from a middle-aged man in good health. The CDR3 region is CASSRDGTAMNTEAFF. The CDR3 nucleotides read TGCGCCAGCAGCCGAGACGGGACAGCAATGAACACTGAAGCTTTCTTT.